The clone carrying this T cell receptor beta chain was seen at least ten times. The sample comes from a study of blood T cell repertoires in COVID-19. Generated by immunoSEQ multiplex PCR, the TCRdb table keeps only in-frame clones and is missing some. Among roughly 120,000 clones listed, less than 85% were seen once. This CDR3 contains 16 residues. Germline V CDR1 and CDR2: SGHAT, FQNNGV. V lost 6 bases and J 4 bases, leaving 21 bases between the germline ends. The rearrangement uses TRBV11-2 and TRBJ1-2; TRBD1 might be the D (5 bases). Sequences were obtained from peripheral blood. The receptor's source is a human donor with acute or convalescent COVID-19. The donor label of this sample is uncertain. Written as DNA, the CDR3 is TGTGCCAGCAGGTCCTTGTCCCTGGGGCTTGTCTATGGCTACACCTTC. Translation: CASRSLSLGLVYGYTF.